The 32 T cell receptor beta chains below come from one sample, sequenced in a study of T cells in localized non-small cell lung cancer. Clones were read by immunoSEQ multiplex PCR, and TCRdb kept only the in-frame ones, dropping some. The sample holds around 15,000 clones; 85% to 90% are singletons and the top ten take approximately 4%. The sequenced sample was peripheral blood, obtained before any cancer treatment. The receptors originated from a male donor aged 60 or over with stage II squamous cell lung carcinoma.

V gene TRBV9 combines with J gene TRBJ2-7; D perhaps matches TRBD2 (7 bases). V was pared by 4 bases and J by 1 base, with 18 bases between. This CDR3 has 16 amino acids. Germline lookup yields CDR1 SGDLS and CDR2 YYNGEE. CDR3 protein: CASSPWGASGSYEQYF. The DNA for the CDR3 is TGTGCCAGCAGCCCTTGGGGGGCTAGCGGATCCTACGAGCAGTACTTC.

This chain joins TRBV7-8 and TRBJ2-3, with TRBD2 matching 11 bases. Looked up from germline, CDR1 is SGHVS and CDR2 is FQNEAQ. The CDR3 contains 17 residues. V trimming: 3 bases; J trimming: 4 bases; junction bases outside the gene matches: 9. As DNA, the CDR3 is TGTGCCAGCAGCTTTAAAACTAGCGGGAGAGGTGCAGATACGCAGTATTTT. This gives the protein CASSFKTSGRGADTQYF. Supplemented by reference TRBV7-8 and TRBJ2-3, the full variable domain reads GAGVSQSPRYKVAKRGQDVALRCDPISGHVSLFWYQQALGQGPEFLTYFQNEAQLDKSGLPSDRFFAERPEGSVSTLKIQRTQQEDSAVYLCASSFKTSGRGADTQYFGPGTRLTVL.

This sequence joins TRBV30 and TRBJ2-1; no clear D gene. The V end lost 2 bases, the J end lost 0 bases, and 8 bases lay between the germline ends. The CDR3 length is 14 residues. Germline V gene sequence: CDR1 GTSNPN, CDR2 SVGIG (reference sequence). In DNA form, the CDR3 reads TGTGCCTGGAGTATCGGTGGCTCCTACAATGAGCAGTTCTTC. Translating it yields CAWSIGGSYNEQFF.

The DNA of the CDR3 is TGTGCCAGCACTACCCCCCAACACCGGGAGACTAGCGGGGCATACAATGAGCAGTTCTTC. Its protein product is CASTTPQHRETSGAYNEQFF. The chain couples TRBV27 to TRBJ2-1; 11 bases match TRBD2. The germline gives CDR1 MNHEY, CDR2 SMNVEV (reference sequence). With V trimmed by 7 bases and J by 4 bases, 21 bases remained unmatched. This CDR3 is 20 amino acids long.

V and J are TRBV5-1 and TRBJ2-2; 11 bases agree with TRBD2. The ends lost 0 bases at V and 9 bases at J; junction bases unmatched: 10. The germline CDR1 and CDR2 sequences are SGHRS and YFSETQ. The CDR3 contains 17 residues. CDR3 amino acids: CASSLAVTSGRFRELFF. In nucleotides, the CDR3 is TGCGCCAGCAGCTTGGCCGTTACTAGCGGGAGATTTCGGGAGCTGTTTTTT.

The chain recombines TRBV25-1 with TRBJ1-2, with 9 bases lining up with TRBD1. The V gene's germline CDR1 is MGHDK and CDR2 SYGVNS. The J segment lost 1 base and the V segment lost 1 base, leaving 4 bases of the junction unmatched. The length of the CDR3 is 16 residues. The chain's CDR3 is CASSESRDRVNYGYTF. Written as DNA, the CDR3 is TGTGCCAGCAGTGAATCCCGGGACAGGGTTAACTATGGCTACACCTTC.

The chain employs TRBV27 and TRBJ2-7; 13 bases fit TRBD2. V dropped 5 bases and J dropped 6; count of bases not matched to a gene: 19. The CDR3 is 19 residues long. Germline CDR1 reads MNHEY; CDR2 reads SMNVEV (reference sequence). CDR3 DNA sequence: TGTGCCAGCAGTAGAGGGGCACCACTAGCGGGAGGGCCTCGGGGCGAGCAGTACTTC. This gives the protein CASSRGAPLAGGPRGEQYF.

The J gene is TRBJ2-1, the V gene TRBV7-6; 11 nucleotides match TRBD2. CDR3 size: 19 residues. The junction had 15 bases not matched to a gene; V was cut back by 0 bases and J by 8 bases. From germline, CDR1 is SGHVS and CDR2 FNYEAQ. CDR3 DNA sequence: TGTGCCAGCAGCTTAGCGCTGGTTGTTAGCGGGAGGGCCGGGCATGAGCAGTTCTTC. As protein: CASSLALVVSGRAGHEQFF.

The chain uses TRBV7-8 and TRBJ2-7; D gene unclear. With 5 bases removed from V and 2 bases from J, the gap between germline ends came to 13 bases. The CDR3 runs 14 residues. Germline V gene data show CDR1 as SGHVS and CDR2 as FQNEAQ. The CDR3 region is CASSQLDGPYEQYF. In nucleotides, the CDR3 is TGTGCCAGCAGCCAACTGGACGGCCCCTACGAGCAGTACTTC.

The gene calls are TRBV28 and TRBJ1-3; unclear D gene. Germline V lookup: CDR1 MDHEN, CDR2 SYDVKM. The V gene lost 1 base and the J gene lost 3 bases, with 7 bases spanning the gap. The CDR3 is 14 residues long. CDR3: CASSLYTDGNTIYF. DNA of the CDR3: TGTGCCAGCAGTTTATATACAGATGGAAACACCATATATTTT. The full variable domain, with the rest looked up from reference TRBV28 and TRBJ1-3, is DVKVTQSSRYLVKRTGEKVFLECVQDMDHENMFWYRQDPGLGLRLIYFSYDVKMKEKGDIPEGYSVSREKKERFSLILESASTNQTSMYLCASSLYTDGNTIYFGEGSWLTVV.

The chain recombines TRBV6-1 with TRBJ2-4; D call uncertain. Between the trimmed V and J ends, which lost 4 bases and 0 bases, there was a span of 10 bases. CDR1 and CDR2 (germline): MNHNS, SASEGT. CDR3 length equals 15 residues. The CDR3 region has the DNA TGTGCCAGCAGTGTCGGCGGCTCAGCCAAAAACATTCAGTACTTC. Amino acid sequence: CASSVGGSAKNIQYF.

The chain employs TRBV30 and TRBJ1-5, with D possibly TRBD1 on 5 matching bases. Trimming took off 4 bases at V and 8 bases at J, with 15 bases between the two ends. There are 13 residues in the CDR3. CDR1 GTSNPN and CDR2 SVGIG come from the germline V gene (reference sequence). The CDR3 loop reads CAWTQGLDEPQHF. CDR3 coding DNA: TGTGCCTGGACGCAGGGCCTGGACGAGCCCCAGCATTTT.

The chain is built from TRBV7-3 and TRBJ1-1; D is uncertain. The CDR3 consists of 14 residues. CDR1 and CDR2 (germline): SGHTA, FQGTGA. Trimming stripped 4 bases from V and 5 bases from J, with 14 bases between. The CDR3 spells CASSSNGGRTEAFF. The CDR3 nucleotides are TGTGCCAGCAGCTCAAACGGAGGTAGGACTGAAGCTTTCTTT.

The chain uses TRBV7-9 and TRBJ1-3; TRBD1 might be the D (5 bases). The CDR3 extends over 15 amino acids. Germline values: CDR1 SEHNR, CDR2 FQNEAQ (reference sequence). Between the trimmed V and J ends, which lost 5 bases and 5 bases, there was a span of 16 bases. CDR3 nucleotides: TGTGCCAGCAGCGCCTCCGGGACCCTTAGAAACACCATATATTTT. It specifies CASSASGTLRNTIYF.

The J gene is TRBJ1-3, the V gene TRBV6-6, with no clear D. V was clipped by 2 bases and J by 4 bases, with 9 bases between them. The CDR3 totals 14 residues. Germline CDR1 MNHNY, CDR2 SVGAGI (reference sequence). This chain's CDR3 is CASSYRVGGNTIYF. The CDR3 DNA sequence: TGTGCCAGCAGTTACAGGGTTGGGGGAAACACCATATATTTT.

V gene TRBV19 combines with J gene TRBJ2-1; no reliable D call. This CDR3 comprises 13 residues. V lost 7 bases to trimming and J lost 1 base, with 8 bases between them. Germline V CDR1 and CDR2: LNHDA, SQIVND (reference sequence). The DNA of the CDR3 is TGTGCCAGTACTCAAAGGTCCTACAATGAGCAGTTCTTC. It specifies CASTQRSYNEQFF.

The table lists this clone with a count of one. The chain is built from TRBV19 and TRBJ1-1; no reliable D call. Germline values: CDR1 LNHDA, CDR2 SQIVND (reference sequence). This CDR3 region has 13 residues. With 2 bases removed from V and 7 bases from J, the gap between germline ends came to 11 bases. The CDR3 region is CASSILQTYEAFF. CDR3 nucleotides: TGTGCCAGTAGTATACTACAGACCTATGAAGCTTTCTTT.

This clone was seen a few times. J is TRBJ1-3 and V is TRBV29-1; D is possibly TRBD1 (6 bases). CDR1 SQVTM and CDR2 ANQGSEA come from the germline V gene. V lost 8 bases and J 0 bases, leaving 23 bases between the germline ends. The CDR3 covers 17 residues. The CDR3 loop reads CSPDQAGATDSGNTIYF. The CDR3 DNA reads as TGCAGCCCCGATCAGGCAGGGGCTACGGACTCTGGAAACACCATATATTTT.

The chain joins TRBV7-9 to TRBJ1-4; weak D call: TRBD1 (5 bases). V shed 4 bases and J shed 3 bases, with 18 bases lying between them. This CDR3 is 17 amino acids long. The V gene's germline CDR1 is SEHNR and CDR2 FQNEAQ (reference sequence). The CDR3 protein is CASSSPGLNSANEKLFF. The DNA of the CDR3 is TGTGCCAGCAGCTCGCCGGGACTTAATTCGGCTAATGAAAAACTGTTTTTT.

The V gene is TRBV29-1, the J gene TRBJ2-3; 9 positions agree with TRBD2. This CDR3 spans 14 amino acids. J gave up 5 bases and V 6 bases, and 9 bases lay outside the gene matches. CDR1 and CDR2 (germline): SQVTM, ANQGSEA. CDR3 nucleotide sequence: TGCAGCGTCGCCGTAGCGGGAGTGGAAGATACGCAGTATTTT. Encoded protein: CSVAVAGVEDTQYF.

V is TRBV29-1 and J is TRBJ1-1; 7 nucleotides line up with TRBD1. The germline gives CDR1 SQVTM, CDR2 ANQGSEA. Trimming removed 7 bases from V and 0 bases from J; junction bases left unmatched: 2. The CDR3 has 12 amino acids. The CDR3 DNA reads as TGCAGCGGACAGGGCATGAACACTGAAGCTTTCTTT. Protein product: CSGQGMNTEAFF.

V gene TRBV6-6 combines with J gene TRBJ1-5, with D possibly TRBD1 on 5 matching bases. Germline CDR1 and CDR2: MNHNY and SVGAGI (reference sequence). With 6 bases removed from V and 5 bases from J, the gap between germline ends came to 11 bases. This CDR3 has 13 residues. The CDR3 nucleotides are TGTGCCAGCAGCCAGGAGGGGTATCAGCCCCAGCATTTT. Translating it yields CASSQEGYQPQHF.

This clone was recorded only once. This sequence joins TRBV5-4 and TRBJ1-4, with no clear D. The germline CDR1 and CDR2 sequences are SGHNT and YYREEE (reference sequence). This CDR3 has 14 residues. Trimming removed 3 bases at V and 2 bases at J, with 8 bases between. The CDR3 spells CASSSGGTNEKLFF. CDR3 DNA: TGTGCCAGCAGCTCCGGTGGGACTAATGAAAAACTGTTTTTT.

The chain combines TRBV9 with TRBJ2-3; 10 bases match TRBD1. CDR3 length: 17 amino acids. The germline CDR1 and CDR2 sequences are SGDLS and YYNGEE. V shed 2 bases and J 2 bases; nucleotides not matched to a gene: 8. CDR3 in DNA: TGTGCCAGCAGCGTTGACAGGGGGCGAATTCTCACAGATACGCAGTATTTT. This translates into CASSVDRGRILTDTQYF.

This chain joins TRBV7-8 and TRBJ1-5; D is ambiguous. V dropped 8 bases and J dropped 1 base, with 12 bases sitting between them. The CDR3 has 14 residues. CDR1 and CDR2 from the germline V gene are SGHVS and FQNEAQ. CDR3 amino acids: CASALTRSNQPQHF. CDR3 sequence (DNA): TGTGCCAGCGCGTTAACAAGGAGCAATCAGCCCCAGCATTTT.

CDR3 sequence reads: CAWSRGSYNEQFF. CDR3 coding DNA: TGTGCCTGGAGTCGGGGGTCCTACAATGAGCAGTTCTTC. The chain is built from TRBV30 and TRBJ2-1; D might be TRBD2 (6 bases). V lost 2 bases, J lost 1 base, and 6 bases lay in between. This CDR3 region has 13 residues. The germline V gene encodes CDR1 GTSNPN and CDR2 SVGIG (reference sequence).

The chain employs TRBV14 and TRBJ2-5, with 10 bases matching TRBD1. The trim removed 3 bases at V and 4 bases at J, leaving 5 bases unmatched. From germline, CDR1 is SGHDN and CDR2 FVKESK. This CDR3 comprises 15 residues. The CDR3 DNA reads TGTGCCAGCAGCCACCGGACAGGGGGGAGAGAGACCCAGTACTTC. Amino acids: CASSHRTGGRETQYF.

This chain connects TRBV7-6 to TRBJ2-1; 9 bases line up with TRBD1. CDR3 length equals 15 residues. Germline assignment: CDR1 SGHVS and CDR2 FNYEAQ. The V and J ends lost 4 bases and 4 bases, in that order; junction bases with no gene match: 5. The CDR3 sequence: CASSYTGQGYNEQFF. CDR3 bases: TGTGCCAGCAGCTACACGGGACAGGGTTACAATGAGCAGTTCTTC.

V usage is TRBV5-6 and J usage is TRBJ2-1, with TRBD2 matching 11 bases. This CDR3 comprises 16 residues. From germline, CDR1 is SGHDT and CDR2 YYEEEE. The ends lost 0 bases at V and 7 bases at J; junction bases unmatched: 6. The CDR3 region is CASSLDGSGRENEQFF. The DNA of the CDR3 is TGTGCCAGCAGCTTGGATGGTAGCGGGAGGGAAAATGAGCAGTTCTTC.

The sample holds one count of this clone. This chain uses TRBV19 with TRBJ2-1; TRBD2 matches 15 bases. This CDR3 comprises 17 residues. The V gene's germline CDR1 is LNHDA and CDR2 SQIVND (reference sequence). With 4 bases clipped from V and 5 bases from J, the junction kept 6 bases outside the gene matches. The CDR3 bases are TGTGCCAGTAGTACCCCGGGACTAGCGGGAGGTGACAATGAGCAGTTCTTC. It encodes CASSTPGLAGGDNEQFF.

V is TRBV30 and J is TRBJ1-2; TRBD1 might be the D (6 bases). Germline V lookup: CDR1 GTSNPN, CDR2 SVGIG (reference sequence). With 0 bases removed from V and 8 bases from J, the gap between germline ends came to 22 bases. The CDR3 runs to 16 residues. The CDR3 nucleotides read TGTGCCTGGAGTGTCCCCCCCCAGGGGACCTCCGGCGGCTACACCTTC. Translation: CAWSVPPQGTSGGYTF.

This chain uses TRBV15 with TRBJ2-5, with TRBD1 identical over 9 bases. The end of the DNA aligns better with TRBJ2-7, so the J call may be wrong. The CDR3 consists of 15 residues. Germline-derived CDR1 and CDR2 are LNHNV and YYDKDF (reference sequence). The CDR3 here is CATSRDFTGGGEQYF. CDR3 sequence (DNA): TGTGCCACCAGCAGAGATTTCACAGGGGGCGGCGAGCAGTACTTC.